This note documents a single T cell receptor (beta chain) sequence. Measured with immunoSEQ multiplex PCR; TCRdb has only the in-frame clones, and not every one. The table shows 250,000 to 350,000 clones, with around nine tenths occurring only once. The data were taken from a study of blood T cell repertoires in COVID-19. The wider study: Material from acute and convalescent COVID-19 was sourced from the United States, Italy and Spain. The analysed material was cDNA or gDNA that came from T cells, B-cell-depleted T cells, or PBMCs.

This CDR3 is 12 amino acids long. CDR1 is GTSNPN, CDR2 SVGIG, per germline (reference sequence). Between the trimmed V and J ends, which lost 5 bases and 6 bases, there was a span of 13 bases. Material: peripheral blood. V usage is TRBV30 and J usage is TRBJ1-2; D is undetermined. This TCR was recovered from a woman aged 55-69 years with acute or convalescent COVID-19. The CDR3 spells CAWPWAKNGYTF. The DNA of the CDR3 is TGTGCCTGGCCCTGGGCCAAGAATGGCTACACCTTC.